Following are 8 T cell receptor beta chains from one sample sequenced in a study of shared clonotypes between healthy human individuals. Some clones are missing from TCRdb's copy, which holds only in-frame ones; the method was immunoSEQ multiplex PCR. The sample yields approximately 2.1 million clones, 85% to 95% seen once. The sample taken for sequencing was naive CD4+ T cells from PBMCs. Subset indicated: CD45RA+ positively selected. These receptors came from a man aged 18 to 29 in good health. Some clones in this sample may be carry-over from other donors' samples.

The V call is TRBV6-4, the J call TRBJ2-1; 8 bases line up with TRBD2. The CDR3 runs to 14 residues. The germline gives CDR1 MRHNA, CDR2 SNTAGT. V lost 9 bases and J lost 2; bases outside the gene matches: 6. The CDR3 nucleotides read TGTGCCAGAGCCGGGAGGGCCACCTACAATGAGCAGTTCTTC. Residues: CARAGRATYNEQFF.

This sequence joins TRBV19 and TRBJ1-2; D not certain. CDR3 length: 14 residues. The germline CDR1 and CDR2 sequences are LNHDA and SQIVND (reference sequence). Trimming left V 5 bases short and J 4 bases short, with 14 bases between. This CDR3 reads CASSVRQSIYGYTF. CDR3 DNA: TGTGCCAGTAGTGTAAGACAATCGATCTATGGCTACACCTTC.

V is TRBV14 and J is TRBJ2-6; D is ambiguous. CDR3 length equals 13 residues. Germline-derived CDR1 and CDR2 are SGHDN and FVKESK. V was pared by 4 bases and J by 3 bases, with 4 bases between. CDR3 DNA sequence: TGTGCCAGCAGCCGAGATGGGGCCAACGTCCTGACTTTC. Its protein product is CASSRDGANVLTF.

The gene calls are TRBV11-2 and TRBJ2-1; possible D gene TRBD2, 5 bases. Trimming pared 7 bases from V and 5 bases from J, leaving 9 bases between. The CDR3 is made up of 12 amino acids. Germline CDR1 reads SGHAT; CDR2 reads FQNNGV. Written as DNA, the CDR3 is TGTGCCAGCATGACTACCAACAATGAGCAGTTCTTC. Protein sequence: CASMTTNNEQFF. Filled out from reference TRBV11-2 and TRBJ2-1, the complete variable domain reads EAGVAQSPRYKIIEKRQSVAFWCNPISGHATLYWYQQILGQGPKLLIQFQNNGVVDDSQLPKDRFSAERLKGVDSTLKIQPAKLEDSAVYLCASMTTNNEQFFGPGTRLTVL.

The CDR3 loop reads CASSFLDPSGNTQYF. The CDR3 DNA reads TGCGCCAGCAGCTTTTTAGACCCCAGTGGTAATACGCAGTATTTT. The rearrangement links TRBV5-1 to TRBJ2-3; D gene ambiguous. From germline, CDR1 is SGHRS and CDR2 YFSETQ. V lost 2 bases, J lost 7 bases, and 17 bases lay in between. This CDR3 has 15 amino acids.

The chain has TRBV7-9 and TRBJ2-7, with 12 bases aligning to TRBD1. The germline CDR1 and CDR2 sequences are SEHNR and FQNEAQ (reference sequence). Trimming removed 4 bases from V and 4 bases from J; junction bases left unmatched: 8. The CDR3 is made up of 16 amino acids. In DNA, the CDR3 is TGTGCCAGCAGCTCCCCAGGGACAGGGGGCAAATACGAGCAGTACTTC. It encodes CASSSPGTGGKYEQYF.

J is TRBJ2-7 and V is TRBV10-2; the D call may be TRBD1 or TRBD2 (6 bases each). The V gene's germline CDR1 is WSHSY and CDR2 SAAADI. V shed 2 bases and J shed 2 bases, with 13 bases lying between them. This CDR3 is built from 15 residues. Here the CDR3 reads CASSEIFGGPYEQYF. For the CDR3, the DNA is TGCGCCAGCAGTGAGATCTTCGGGGGCCCCTACGAGCAGTACTTC.

This chain joins TRBV6-5 and TRBJ1-3; D gene unclear. CDR1 and CDR2 from the germline V gene are MNHEY and SVGAGI. Trimming stripped 0 bases from V and 8 bases from J, with 14 bases between. This CDR3 region has 15 residues. CDR3 protein: CASSYSNPGADTIYF. The CDR3 nucleotides are TGTGCCAGCAGTTACTCGAATCCCGGCGCGGACACCATATATTTT.